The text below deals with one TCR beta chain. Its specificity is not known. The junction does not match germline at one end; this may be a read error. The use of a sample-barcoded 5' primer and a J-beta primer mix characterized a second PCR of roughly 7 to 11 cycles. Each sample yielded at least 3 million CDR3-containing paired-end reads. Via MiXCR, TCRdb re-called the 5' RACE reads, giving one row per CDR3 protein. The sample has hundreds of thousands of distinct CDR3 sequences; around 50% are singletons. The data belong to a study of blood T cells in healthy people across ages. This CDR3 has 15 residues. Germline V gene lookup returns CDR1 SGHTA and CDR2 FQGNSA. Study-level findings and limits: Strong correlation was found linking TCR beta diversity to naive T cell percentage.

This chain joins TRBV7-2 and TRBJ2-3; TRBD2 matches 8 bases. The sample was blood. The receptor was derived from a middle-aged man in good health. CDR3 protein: CANSLDGRATDTQYF. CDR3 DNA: TGTGCCAACAGCTTAGACGGGAGGGCCACAGATACGCAGTATTTT.